The present entry profiles one TCR beta chain with its context. The sample holds many counts of this clonotype. Its target antigen remains unknown. No per-base quality is available; no much larger clone lies one base away. The sample comes from a study of T cell repertoires in cytomegalovirus infection (dated by TCRdb to about 2019). Turning to the overall study: Because public TCR beta signatures pointed to carriage of CMV infection together with the matching HLA type, the HLA type of each donor mattered for the analysis. Findings and caveats that apply to the study as a whole: The ex vivo response was dominated by HLA-C-restricted CMV-specific TCR beta clonotypes, which also provided the single most frequent clonotype in two of eight donors. Carriers of CMV infection plus the relevant HLA type were discriminated by the cumulative frequency of public TCR beta family members in the study cohort and in an independent roughly 340-donor cohort.

For sequencing, an Illumina HiSeq 1500 was employed. TCRdb reanalyzed the raw reads on its own, using fastp at Q25 for trimming and MiXCR for clone calling, and kept in-frame beta chains. Rows with a matching CDR3 protein are joined into one entry that keeps the most common DNA and genes. This sample is represented by roughly 230,000 distinct CDR3 sequences; about a sixth of them were singletons. The ten largest clones represent around half of the sample. Sequenced input: CD8+ T cells from PBMCs. This receptor was identified in a human donor in good health (CMV status not recorded). Some clones in this sample may be carry-over from other donors' samples.

CDR3 loop: CASSHRQANQPQHF. The nucleotide sequence is given as TGTGCCAGCAGCCACCGACAGGCCAATCAGCCCCAGCATTTT. The V gene is TRBV7-8 and the J gene is TRBJ1-5, and perhaps TRBD1 as D gene, on 6 matching bases. Taken from the germline V gene, the CDR1 and CDR2 loops are SGHVS and FQNEAQ. V lost 5 bases and J lost 3 bases; the stretch between them is 11 bases long. From the cysteine up to the phenylalanine, the CDR3 has a length of 14 residues. The read is trimmed to its CDR3 DNA, 42 bases read in frame from base 1.